This T cell receptor (beta chain) emerged from a study of shared clonotypes between healthy human individuals. In the study overall: CD4 naive cells filled three plates per donor, CD4 memory three, CD8 naive two and CD8 memory one. Notes on the study in general: Non-shared clonotypes showed lower generation probabilities than clonotypes common to all four donors. Investigators collected only blood, and repertoires in tissues likely differ.

Original processing notes: With immunoSEQ giving junction-only sequences and no quality scores, filtering differed. The data were produced by immunoSEQ multiplex PCR, yet TCRdb's version contains in-frame clones alone and is incomplete. The DNA gave D and trimming, while V, J and clone size come from that table. This table holds over 850,000 clones, 75% to 85% found once. Looked up from germline, CDR1 is LGHNA and CDR2 is YSLEER. The CDR3 covers 12 residues. Trimming removed 3 bases from V and 2 bases from J, with 2 bases in between. Remarks on this clone: Its antigen remains unknown.

The sequence was obtained from a man between 18 and 35 years old in good health. Some clones in this sample may be carry-over from other donors' samples. V is TRBV4-3 and J is TRBJ1-5; D not resolved. Sequencing input: memory CD4+ T cells from PBMCs. Subset reported: CD45RA-negative fraction. CDR3 sequence reads: CASSHGNQPQHF. The DNA for the CDR3 is TGCGCCAGCAGCCATGGCAATCAGCCCCAGCATTTT.